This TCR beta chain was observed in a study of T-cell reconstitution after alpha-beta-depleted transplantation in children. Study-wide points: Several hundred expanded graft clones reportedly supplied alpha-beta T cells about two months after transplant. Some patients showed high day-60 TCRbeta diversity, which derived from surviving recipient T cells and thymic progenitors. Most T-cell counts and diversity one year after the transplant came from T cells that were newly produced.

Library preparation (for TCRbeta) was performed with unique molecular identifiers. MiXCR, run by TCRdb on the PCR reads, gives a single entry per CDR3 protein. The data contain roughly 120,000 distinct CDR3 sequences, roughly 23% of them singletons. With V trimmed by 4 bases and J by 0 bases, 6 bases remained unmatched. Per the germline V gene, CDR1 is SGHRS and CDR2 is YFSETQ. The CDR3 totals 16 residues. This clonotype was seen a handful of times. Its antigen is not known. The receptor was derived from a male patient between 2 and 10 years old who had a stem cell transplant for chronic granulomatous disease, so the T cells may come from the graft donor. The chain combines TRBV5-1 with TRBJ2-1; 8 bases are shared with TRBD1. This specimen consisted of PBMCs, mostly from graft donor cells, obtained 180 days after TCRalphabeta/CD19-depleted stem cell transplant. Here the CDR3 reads CASSQGQGVSYNEQFF. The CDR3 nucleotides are TGCGCCAGCAGCCAAGGACAGGGCGTCTCCTACAATGAGCAGTTCTTC.